The rows below give T cell receptor beta chains drawn from one sample of a study of blood T cell repertoires in COVID-19. Clones were sequenced by immunoSEQ multiplex PCR, and TCRdb holds only the in-frame ones, with some missing. The table has about 73,000 clones, around 80% seen once. The sequenced material came from peripheral blood. These receptors all come from a man aged 45-60 years with active COVID-19. Each CDR3 is given with its conserved first and last residue. A D gene is named only where the DNA matches it firmly. The listing skips clone size in some rows; elsewhere it reads once, few, many or a size class.

j_gene,d_gene,v_gene,abundance,CDR3aa,CDR3nt
TRBJ2-7,TRBD2,TRBV7-9,once,CASSSGTSAYEQYF,TGTGCCAGCAGTTCCGGGACTAGCGCCTACGAGCAGTACTTC
TRBJ2-5,TRBD2,TRBV3-1/TRBV3-2,NA,CASSQKAGGETQYF,TGTGCCAGCAGCCAAAAAGCGGGAGGAGAGACCCAGTACTTC
TRBJ1-2,TRBD1,TRBV6-1,NA,CASSEGRGLRGYTF,TGTGCCAGCAGTGAGGGCAGGGGGCTGCGTGGCTACACCTTC
TRBJ2-1,NA,TRBV11-2,NA,CASSLVRGMSYNEQFF,TGTGCCAGCAGCTTAGTCAGGGGTATGTCCTACAATGAGCAGTTCTTC
TRBJ1-3,NA,TRBV3-1/TRBV3-2,NA,CASSPYRGYSGNTIYF,TGTGCCAGCAGCCCCTACCGGGGGTACTCTGGAAACACCATATATTTT
TRBJ2-2,TRBD2,TRBV7-2,NA,CASSLMATSANTGELFF,TGTGCCAGCAGCTTAATGGCGACTAGCGCGAACACCGGGGAGCTGTTTTTT
TRBJ2-5,TRBD1,TRBV3-1/TRBV3-2,NA,CASSLHRGPRLETQYF,TGTGCCAGCAGCCTCCACAGGGGCCCACGATTGGAGACCCAGTACTTC
TRBJ2-7,NA,TRBV7-9,NA,CASSLFALGVYEQYF,TGTGCCAGCAGCTTATTTGCTTTAGGGGTGTACGAGCAGTACTTC
TRBJ2-4,NA,TRBV28,once,CASSLDIENIQYF,TGTGCCAGCAGTTTAGATATAGAAAACATTCAGTACTTC
TRBJ2-7,NA,TRBV19,many,CASSIQDSSYEQYF,TGTGCCAGTAGTATTCAGGACAGCTCCTACGAGCAGTACTTC
TRBJ2-7,TRBD2,TRBV7-2,NA,CASSLTSGGVSYEQYF,TGTGCCAGCAGCTTGACTAGCGGGGGTGTCTCCTACGAGCAGTACTTC